This T cell receptor (beta chain) came from a study of T-cell reconstitution after alpha-beta-depleted transplantation in children. Whole-study findings and limits: Recipient T cells and thymic progenitors that survived were the source of the high TCRbeta diversity seen at day 60 in some patients. T cells produced anew were the main source of T-cell counts and diversity one year after transplant. Alpha-beta T cells present about two months after transplant were reported to originate from several hundred expanded graft clones.

In germline, CDR1 is SGHAT, CDR2 FQNNGV. There are 19 residues in the CDR3. The V gene end was trimmed by 1 base and the J gene end by 0 bases; junction bases not matched to a gene: 11. For TCRbeta, the library was prepared with unique molecular identifiers. TCRdb reprocessed the PCR reads via MiXCR and lists one record per CDR3 protein. The table shows just under 250,000 distinct CDR3 sequences, with under 30% occurring only once. This clonotype was observed many times. What it binds is unknown. The clonotype originates from a girl aged 2-10 years with Fanconi anemia, due to receive a stem cell transplant. Sequenced here: PBMCs, sampled before TCRalphabeta/CD19-depleted stem cell transplant. The chain carries TRBV11-2 and TRBJ2-1; TRBD2 aligns across 8 bases. In nucleotides, the CDR3 is TGTGCCAGCAGCTTAGGTCCGGGAGGGCCCGTCAACTCCTACAATGAGCAGTTCTTC. It is translated as CASSLGPGGPVNSYNEQFF.